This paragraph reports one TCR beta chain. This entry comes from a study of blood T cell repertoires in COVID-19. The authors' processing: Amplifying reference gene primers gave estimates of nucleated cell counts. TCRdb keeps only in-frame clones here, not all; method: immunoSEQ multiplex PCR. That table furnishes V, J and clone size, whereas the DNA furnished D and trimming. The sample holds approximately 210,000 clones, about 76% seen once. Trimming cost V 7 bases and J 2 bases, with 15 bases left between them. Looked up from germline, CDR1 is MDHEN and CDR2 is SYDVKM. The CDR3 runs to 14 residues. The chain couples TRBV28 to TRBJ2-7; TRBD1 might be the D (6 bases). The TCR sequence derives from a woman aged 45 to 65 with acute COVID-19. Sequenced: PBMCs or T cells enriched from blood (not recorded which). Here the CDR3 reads CASNPGQTPYEQYF. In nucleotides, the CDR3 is TGTGCCAGCAACCCGGGACAAACTCCCTACGAGCAGTACTTC.